These 8 T cell receptor beta chains were all obtained from the same sample, sequenced in a study of T cells in Graves' hyperthyroidism and ophthalmopathy. Amplified TCR beta CDR3 regions derived from RNA transcripts. Carried out on the TCR CDR3, a first-round RT-PCR used the HTBI primer set. From the multiplex PCR reads, TCRdb called clonotypes with MiXCR, one entry per CDR3 protein. The top ten clones hold 25% to 30% of a sample with fewer than 400,000 distinct CDR3 sequences, more than 13% of them seen once. Sample: blood. All receptors come from a man in his forties or fifties with Graves' ophthalmopathy.

This sequence joins TRBV11-3 and TRBJ1-1; D is unclear. This CDR3 has 13 amino acids. V dropped 2 bases and J dropped 3 bases, with 7 bases sitting between them. The V gene's germline CDR1 is SGHNT and CDR2 YENEEA. CDR3 sequence (DNA): TGTGCCAGCAGCTTAAATAGCGACACTGAAGCTTTCTTT. Protein product: CASSLNSDTEAFF.

Details on this clonotype: The junction departs from germline at one end; a sequencing error may be responsible. This chain connects TRBV20-1 to TRBJ2-1, with D possibly TRBD2 on 5 matching bases. The CDR3 is 15 amino acids. From germline, CDR1 is DFQATT and CDR2 SNEGSKA (reference sequence). Written as DNA, the CDR3 is TGCAGTGCTGGAGATCGACTACTCTCCTACAATGAGCAGTTCTTC. Its translation: CSAGDRLLSYNEQFF.

This clonotype has a count of ten or more. The rearrangement links TRBV9 to TRBJ2-1; 8 bases line up with TRBD2. The V segment lost 1 base and the J segment 8 bases; nucleotides outside the gene matches: 8. This CDR3 has 15 amino acids. The germline V gene has CDR1 SGDLS and CDR2 YYNGEE. As DNA, the CDR3 is TGTGCCAGCAGCGTAAGCAGCGGGAGATTCGATGAGCAGTTCTTC. It encodes CASSVSSGRFDEQFF.

This clonotype was observed many times. The gene calls are TRBV27 and TRBJ1-1; no clear D. The CDR3 covers 15 residues. The germline gives CDR1 MNHEY, CDR2 SMNVEV (reference sequence). V gave up 2 bases and J gave up 4 bases, with 14 bases separating them. CDR3 nucleotide sequence: TGTGCCAGCAGTTTAAGGCTAGGGCTGTTCACTGAAGCTTTCTTT. Translation: CASSLRLGLFTEAFF.

The table lists this clonotype with a few counts. Possible read error: a much larger clone is one base away. The chain recombines TRBV12-3 or TRBV12-4 with TRBJ1-1; a possible D gene is TRBD1 (5 bases). V lost 3 bases to trimming and J lost 1 base, with 12 bases between them. The CDR3 totals 15 residues. The CDR3 DNA reads as TGTGCCAGCAGTTTCGGGGGACCCACGAACACTGAAGCTTTCTTT. Translating gives CASSFGGPTNTEAFF.

The V and J genes are TRBV20-1 and TRBJ2-3; possibly TRBD2 for D (5 bases). The CDR3 runs 14 residues. V gave up 8 bases and J gave up 1 base, with 16 bases separating them. Germline CDR1 and CDR2: DFQATT and SNEGSKA (reference sequence). The DNA of the CDR3 is TGCAGTCTCGAGGGATCCCTCCGCACAGATACGCAGTATTTT. Protein: CSLEGSLRTDTQYF.

In this sample, this clonotype turned up many times. V and J are TRBV29-1 and TRBJ1-5, with 8 nucleotides matching TRBD1. CDR3 length: 17 amino acids. The germline CDR1 and CDR2 sequences are SQVTM and ANQGSEA. J lost 0 bases, V lost 5 bases, and 12 bases had no gene match. The chain's CDR3 is CSVRYRGGIYSNQPQHF. CDR3 nucleotides: TGCAGCGTTAGGTACAGGGGGGGAATATATAGCAATCAGCCCCAGCATTTT.

This clonotype has just a few counts. This sequence joins TRBV19 and TRBJ2-1; 8 bases are a match to TRBD2. Germline assignment: CDR1 LNHDA and CDR2 SQIVND (reference sequence). The CDR3 length is 18 residues. V trimming: 7 bases; J trimming: 7 bases; junction bases outside the gene matches: 21. The CDR3 bases are TGTGCCAGTACCATACGGGGGGGGGCGGCCGCGGAGGCAAATGAGCAGTTCTTC. Translation gives CASTIRGGAAAEANEQFF. Using reference TRBV19 and TRBJ2-1 for the parts outside the CDR3, the full variable domain is DGGITQSPKYLFRKEGQNVTLSCEQNLNHDAMYWYRQDPGQGLRLIYYSQIVNDFQKGDIAEGYSVSREKKESFPLTVTSAQKNPTAFYLCASTIRGGAAAEANEQFFGPGTRLTVL.